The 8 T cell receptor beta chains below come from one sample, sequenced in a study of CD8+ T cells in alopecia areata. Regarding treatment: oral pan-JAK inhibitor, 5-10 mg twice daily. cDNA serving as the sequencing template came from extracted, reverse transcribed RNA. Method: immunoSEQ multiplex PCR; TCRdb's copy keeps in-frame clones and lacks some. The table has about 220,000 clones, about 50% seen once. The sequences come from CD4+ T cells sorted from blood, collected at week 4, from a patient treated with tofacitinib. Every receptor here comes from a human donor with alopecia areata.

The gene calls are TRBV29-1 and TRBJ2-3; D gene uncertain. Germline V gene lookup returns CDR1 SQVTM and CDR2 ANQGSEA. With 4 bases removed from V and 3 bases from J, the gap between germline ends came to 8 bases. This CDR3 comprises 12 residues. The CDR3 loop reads CSVVDATDTQYF. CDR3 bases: TGCAGCGTTGTTGATGCAACAGATACGCAGTATTTT.

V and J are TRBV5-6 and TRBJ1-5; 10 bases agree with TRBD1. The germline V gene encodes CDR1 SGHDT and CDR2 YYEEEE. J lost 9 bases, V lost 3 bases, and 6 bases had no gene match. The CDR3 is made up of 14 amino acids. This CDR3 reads CASSWGTGEPPQHF. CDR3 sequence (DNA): TGTGCCAGCAGCTGGGGGACAGGGGAGCCGCCCCAGCATTTT.

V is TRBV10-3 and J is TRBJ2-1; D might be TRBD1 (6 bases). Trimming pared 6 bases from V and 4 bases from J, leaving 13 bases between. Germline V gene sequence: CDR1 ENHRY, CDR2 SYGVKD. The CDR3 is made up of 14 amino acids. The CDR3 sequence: CAIRSGTHYNEQFF. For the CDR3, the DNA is TGTGCCATCAGATCCGGGACACATTACAATGAGCAGTTCTTC.

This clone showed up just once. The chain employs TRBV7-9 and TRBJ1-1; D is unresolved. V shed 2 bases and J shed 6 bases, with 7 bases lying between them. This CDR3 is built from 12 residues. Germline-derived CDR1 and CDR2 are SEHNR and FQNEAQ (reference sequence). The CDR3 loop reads CASSLLTPEAFF. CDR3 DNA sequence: TGTGCCAGCAGCTTATTAACCCCTGAAGCTTTCTTT.

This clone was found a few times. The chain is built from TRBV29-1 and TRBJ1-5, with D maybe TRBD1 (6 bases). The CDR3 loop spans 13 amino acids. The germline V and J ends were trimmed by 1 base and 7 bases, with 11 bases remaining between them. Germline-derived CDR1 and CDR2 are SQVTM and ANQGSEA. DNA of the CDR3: TGCAGCGTTGAAGGGGGGGCCGGGCAGCCCCAGCATTTT. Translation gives CSVEGGAGQPQHF.

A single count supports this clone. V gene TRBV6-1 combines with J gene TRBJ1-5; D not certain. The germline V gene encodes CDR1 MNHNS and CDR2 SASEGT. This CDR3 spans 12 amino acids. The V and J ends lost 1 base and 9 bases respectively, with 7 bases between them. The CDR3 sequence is CASSEGILPQHF. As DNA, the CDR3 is TGTGCCAGCAGTGAAGGGATTCTGCCCCAGCATTTT.

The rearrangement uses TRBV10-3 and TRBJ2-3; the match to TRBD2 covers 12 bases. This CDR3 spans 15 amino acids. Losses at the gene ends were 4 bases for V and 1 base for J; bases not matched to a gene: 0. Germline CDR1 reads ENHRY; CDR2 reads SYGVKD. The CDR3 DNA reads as TGTGCCATCAGTGGGACTAGCGGGGGCACAGATACGCAGTATTTT. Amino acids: CAISGTSGGTDTQYF.

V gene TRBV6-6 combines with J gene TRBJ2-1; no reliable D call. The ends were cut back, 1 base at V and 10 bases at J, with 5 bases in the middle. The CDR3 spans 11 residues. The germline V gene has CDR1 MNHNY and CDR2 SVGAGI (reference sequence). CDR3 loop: CASSYYAEQFF. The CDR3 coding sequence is TGTGCCAGCAGTTACTACGCGGAGCAGTTCTTC.